The entry that follows covers one TCR beta chain sequence. The data were taken from a study of control samples from healthy donors and cancer patients. Profiling relied on immunoSEQ multiplex PCR, and the TCRdb table lists in-frame clones only, not all of them. Of some 150,000 clones detected, 96% appear once; the ten largest clones hold approximately 0.93%. The CDR3 totals 14 residues. The V end lost 10 bases, the J end lost 6 bases, and 19 bases lay between the germline ends. CDR1 is LNHDA, CDR2 SQIVND, per germline (reference sequence). This rearrangement joins TRBV19 to TRBJ1-5; maybe TRBD1 (5 bases). The sequencing sample was made of blood. The clonotype was recovered from a woman between 25 and 40 years old in good health. CDR3 DNA sequence: TGTGCCAATCAACCGGGGGTATTGGGTCAGCCCCAGCATTTT. This codes for CANQPGVLGQPQHF.